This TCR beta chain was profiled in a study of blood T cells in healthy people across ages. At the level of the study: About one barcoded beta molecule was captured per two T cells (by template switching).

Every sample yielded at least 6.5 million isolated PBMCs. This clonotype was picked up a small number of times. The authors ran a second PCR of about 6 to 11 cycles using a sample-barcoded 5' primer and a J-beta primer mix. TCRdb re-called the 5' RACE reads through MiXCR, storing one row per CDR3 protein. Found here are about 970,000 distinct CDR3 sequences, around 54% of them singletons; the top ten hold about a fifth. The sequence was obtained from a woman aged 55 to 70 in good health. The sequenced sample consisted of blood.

The CDR3 sequence is CASSRGYLDGEQYF. In DNA, the CDR3 is TGTGCCAGCAGCCGGGGGTACCTCGACGGCGAGCAGTACTTC. J is TRBJ2-5 and V is TRBV3-1; D is tentatively TRBD1 or TRBD2 (5 bases each). The J call may be incorrect, as the DNA end agrees better with TRBJ2-7. From germline, CDR1 is LGHDT and CDR2 YNNKEL (reference sequence). The CDR3 extends over 14 amino acids.